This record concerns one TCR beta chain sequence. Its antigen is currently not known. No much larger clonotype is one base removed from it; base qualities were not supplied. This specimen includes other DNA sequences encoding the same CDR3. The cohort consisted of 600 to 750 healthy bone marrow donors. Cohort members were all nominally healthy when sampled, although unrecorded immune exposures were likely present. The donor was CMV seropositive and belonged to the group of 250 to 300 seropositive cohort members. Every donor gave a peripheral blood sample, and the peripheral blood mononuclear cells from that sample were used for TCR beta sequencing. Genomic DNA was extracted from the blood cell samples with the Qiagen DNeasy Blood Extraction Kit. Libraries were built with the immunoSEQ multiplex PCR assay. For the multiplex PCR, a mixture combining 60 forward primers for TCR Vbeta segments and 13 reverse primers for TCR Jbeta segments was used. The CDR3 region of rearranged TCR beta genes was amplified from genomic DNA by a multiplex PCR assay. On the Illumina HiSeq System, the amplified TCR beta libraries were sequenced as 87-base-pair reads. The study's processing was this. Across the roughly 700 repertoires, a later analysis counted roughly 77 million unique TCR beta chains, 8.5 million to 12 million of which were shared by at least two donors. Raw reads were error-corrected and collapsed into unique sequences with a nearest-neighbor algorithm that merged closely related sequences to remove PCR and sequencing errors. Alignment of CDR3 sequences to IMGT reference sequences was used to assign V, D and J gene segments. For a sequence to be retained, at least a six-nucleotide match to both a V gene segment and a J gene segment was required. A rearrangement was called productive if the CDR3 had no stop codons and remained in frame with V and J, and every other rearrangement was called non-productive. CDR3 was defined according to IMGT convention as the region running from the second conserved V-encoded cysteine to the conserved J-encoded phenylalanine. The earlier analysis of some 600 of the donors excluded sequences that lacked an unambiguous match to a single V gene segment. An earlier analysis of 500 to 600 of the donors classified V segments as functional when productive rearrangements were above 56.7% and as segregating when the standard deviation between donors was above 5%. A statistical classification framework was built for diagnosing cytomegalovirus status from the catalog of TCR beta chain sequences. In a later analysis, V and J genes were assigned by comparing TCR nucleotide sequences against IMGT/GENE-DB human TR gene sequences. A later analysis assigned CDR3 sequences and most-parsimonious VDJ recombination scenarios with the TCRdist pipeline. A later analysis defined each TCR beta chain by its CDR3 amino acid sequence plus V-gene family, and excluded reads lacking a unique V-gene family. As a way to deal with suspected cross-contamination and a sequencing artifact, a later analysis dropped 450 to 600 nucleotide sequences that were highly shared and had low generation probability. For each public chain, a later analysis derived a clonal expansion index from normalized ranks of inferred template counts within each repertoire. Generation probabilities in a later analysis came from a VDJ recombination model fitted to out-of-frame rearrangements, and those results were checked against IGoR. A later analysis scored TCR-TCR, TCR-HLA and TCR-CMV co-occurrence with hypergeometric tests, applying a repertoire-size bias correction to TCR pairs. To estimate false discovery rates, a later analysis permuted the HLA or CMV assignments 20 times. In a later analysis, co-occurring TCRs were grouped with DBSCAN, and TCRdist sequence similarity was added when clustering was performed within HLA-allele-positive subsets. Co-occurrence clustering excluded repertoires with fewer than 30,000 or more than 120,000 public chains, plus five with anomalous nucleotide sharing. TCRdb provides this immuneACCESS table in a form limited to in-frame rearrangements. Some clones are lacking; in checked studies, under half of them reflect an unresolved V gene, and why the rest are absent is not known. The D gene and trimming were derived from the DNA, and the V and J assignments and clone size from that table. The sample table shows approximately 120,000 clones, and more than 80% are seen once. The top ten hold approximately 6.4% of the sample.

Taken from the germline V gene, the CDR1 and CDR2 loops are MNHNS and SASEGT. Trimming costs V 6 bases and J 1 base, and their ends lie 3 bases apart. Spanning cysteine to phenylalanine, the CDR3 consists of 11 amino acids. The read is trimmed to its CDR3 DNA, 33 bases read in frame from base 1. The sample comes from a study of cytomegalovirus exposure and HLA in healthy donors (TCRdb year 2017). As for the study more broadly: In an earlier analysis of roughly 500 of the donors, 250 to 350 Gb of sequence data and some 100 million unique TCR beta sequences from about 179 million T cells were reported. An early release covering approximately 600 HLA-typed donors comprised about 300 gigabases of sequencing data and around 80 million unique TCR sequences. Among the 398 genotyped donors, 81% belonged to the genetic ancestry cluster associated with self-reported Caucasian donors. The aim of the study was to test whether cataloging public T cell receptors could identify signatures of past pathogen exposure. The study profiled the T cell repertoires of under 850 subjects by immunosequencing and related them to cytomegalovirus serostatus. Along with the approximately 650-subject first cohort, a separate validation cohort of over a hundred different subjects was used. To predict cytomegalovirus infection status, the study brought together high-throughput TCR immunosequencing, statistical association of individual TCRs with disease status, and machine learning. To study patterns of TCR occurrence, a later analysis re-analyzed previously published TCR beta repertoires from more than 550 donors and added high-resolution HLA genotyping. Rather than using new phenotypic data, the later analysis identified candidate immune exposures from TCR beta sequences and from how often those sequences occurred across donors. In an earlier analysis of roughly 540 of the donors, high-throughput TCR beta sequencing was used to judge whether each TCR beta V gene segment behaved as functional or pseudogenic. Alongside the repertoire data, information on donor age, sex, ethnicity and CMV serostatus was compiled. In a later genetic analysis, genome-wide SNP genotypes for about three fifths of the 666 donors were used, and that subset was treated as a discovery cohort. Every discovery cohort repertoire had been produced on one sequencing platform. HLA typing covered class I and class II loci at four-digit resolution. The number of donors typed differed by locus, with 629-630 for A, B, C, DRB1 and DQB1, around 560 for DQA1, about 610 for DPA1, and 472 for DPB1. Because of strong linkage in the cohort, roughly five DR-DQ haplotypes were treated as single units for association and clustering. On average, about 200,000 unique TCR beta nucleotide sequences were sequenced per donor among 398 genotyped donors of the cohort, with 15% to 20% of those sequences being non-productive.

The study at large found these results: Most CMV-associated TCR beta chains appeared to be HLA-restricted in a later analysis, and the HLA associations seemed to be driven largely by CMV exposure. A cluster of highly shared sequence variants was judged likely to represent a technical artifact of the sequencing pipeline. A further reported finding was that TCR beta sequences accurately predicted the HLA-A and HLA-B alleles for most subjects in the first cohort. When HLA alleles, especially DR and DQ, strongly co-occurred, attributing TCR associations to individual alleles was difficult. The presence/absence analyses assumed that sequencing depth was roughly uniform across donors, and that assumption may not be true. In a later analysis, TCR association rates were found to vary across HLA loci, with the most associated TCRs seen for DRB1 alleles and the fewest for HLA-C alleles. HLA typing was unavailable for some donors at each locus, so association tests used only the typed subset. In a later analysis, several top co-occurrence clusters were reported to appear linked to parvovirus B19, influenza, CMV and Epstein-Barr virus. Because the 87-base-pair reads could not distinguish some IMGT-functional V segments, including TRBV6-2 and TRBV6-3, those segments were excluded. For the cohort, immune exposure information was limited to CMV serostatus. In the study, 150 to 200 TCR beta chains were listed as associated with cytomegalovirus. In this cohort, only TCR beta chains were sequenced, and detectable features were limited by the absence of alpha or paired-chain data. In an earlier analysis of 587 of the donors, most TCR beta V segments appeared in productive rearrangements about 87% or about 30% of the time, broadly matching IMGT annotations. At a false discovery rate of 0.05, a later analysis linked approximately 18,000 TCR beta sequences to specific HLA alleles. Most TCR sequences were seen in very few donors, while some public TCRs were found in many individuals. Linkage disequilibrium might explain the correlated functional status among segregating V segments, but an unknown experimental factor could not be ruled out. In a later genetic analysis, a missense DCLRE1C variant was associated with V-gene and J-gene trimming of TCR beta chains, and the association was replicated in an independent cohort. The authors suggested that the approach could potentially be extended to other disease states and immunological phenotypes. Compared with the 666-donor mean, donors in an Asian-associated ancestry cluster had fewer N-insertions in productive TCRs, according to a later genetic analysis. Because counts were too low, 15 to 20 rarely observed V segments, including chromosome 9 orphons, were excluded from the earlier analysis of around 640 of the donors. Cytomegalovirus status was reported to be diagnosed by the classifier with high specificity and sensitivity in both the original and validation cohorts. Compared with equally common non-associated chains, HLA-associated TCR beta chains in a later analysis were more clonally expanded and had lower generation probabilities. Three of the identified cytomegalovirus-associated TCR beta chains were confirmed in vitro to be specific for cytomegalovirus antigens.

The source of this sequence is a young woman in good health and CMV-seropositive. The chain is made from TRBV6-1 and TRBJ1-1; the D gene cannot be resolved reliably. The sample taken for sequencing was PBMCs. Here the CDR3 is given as CASSRNTEAFF. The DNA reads TGTGCCAGCAGCCGGAACACTGAAGCTTTCTTT.